This T cell receptor beta chain was sequenced during a study of shared clonotypes between healthy human individuals. V lost 1 base and J 0 bases, leaving 7 bases between the germline ends. CDR3 length equals 15 residues. CDR1 is SGHTA and CDR2 is FQGNSA in the germline V gene. A note on this clone: Its matching antigen is unknown.

Deep-level assay runs were performed. Investigators spread the genomic DNA of each subset evenly over several immunoSEQ plates. Sorted subsets were amplified in replicate PCRs using 150 to 250 ng DNA, 30,000 to 35,000 T cell genomes. The method was immunoSEQ multiplex PCR; TCRdb's version includes in-frame clones alone and lacks a portion of them. The profile shows a few million clones, approximately 93% of them singletons. Study outcomes and limitations: Generally, naive subsets came out with larger estimated richness than memory subsets.

Sequencing was carried out using naive CD4+ T cells from PBMCs. The subset here: CD45RA+ positively selected. The origin of this receptor is a young man in good health. Some clones in this sample may be carry-over from other donors' samples. The chain recombines TRBV7-2 with TRBJ1-5; D is possibly TRBD1 (5 bases). The CDR3 region has the DNA TGTGCCAGCAGCTTAGGGGGGAATAGCAATCAGCCCCAGCATTTT. Amino acid sequence: CASSLGGNSNQPQHF.